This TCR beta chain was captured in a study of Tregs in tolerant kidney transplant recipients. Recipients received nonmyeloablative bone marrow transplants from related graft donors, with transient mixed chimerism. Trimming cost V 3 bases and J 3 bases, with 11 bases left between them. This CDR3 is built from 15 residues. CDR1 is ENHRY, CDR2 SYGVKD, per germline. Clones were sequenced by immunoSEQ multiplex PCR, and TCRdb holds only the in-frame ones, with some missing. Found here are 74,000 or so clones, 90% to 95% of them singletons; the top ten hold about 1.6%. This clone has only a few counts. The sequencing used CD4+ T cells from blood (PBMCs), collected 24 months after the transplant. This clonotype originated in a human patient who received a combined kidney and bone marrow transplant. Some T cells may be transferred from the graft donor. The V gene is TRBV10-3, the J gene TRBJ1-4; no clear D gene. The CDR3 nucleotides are TGTGCCATCAGTGAAACTCTTAGCTCTAATGAAAAACTGTTTTTT. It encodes CAISETLSSNEKLFF.